This TCR beta chain was retrieved from a study of blood T cell repertoires in COVID-19. The method was immunoSEQ multiplex PCR; TCRdb's version includes in-frame clones alone and lacks a portion of them. The table has fewer than 300,000 clones, about nine tenths seen once. Clinical history as reported by participants underpinned cohort assignment. This CDR3 has 16 amino acids. V lost 5 bases and J lost 5; bases outside the gene matches: 9. Germline assignment: CDR1 SGHVS and CDR2 FNYEAQ. The source material was PBMCs or T cells enriched from blood (not recorded which). This sequence joins TRBV7-6 and TRBJ2-1, with 10 bases that match TRBD2. This receptor was identified in a man younger than 35 who had recovered from COVID-19. The CDR3 sequence is CASSKRGLAEHNEQFF. For the CDR3, the DNA is TGTGCCAGCAGCAAGAGAGGACTAGCGGAACACAATGAGCAGTTCTTC.